The source of this T cell receptor beta chain is a study of T cell responses to AZD1222 COVID-19 vaccine. General study results and limits: Donors, mostly white British, included more females; clonal diversity was possibly underestimated. The study found Spike-specific TCR breadth and depth rose after two AZD1222 doses. Vaccine-associated CD4 TCRs spanned spike, dominant at 160-218 and 743-854.

The trim removed 3 bases at V and 4 bases at J, leaving 8 bases unmatched. The CDR3 runs 17 residues. Germline V gives CDR1 PRHDT, CDR2 FYEKMQ (reference sequence). TCRdb's copy holds only in-frame clones and misses some; the assay was immunoSEQ multiplex PCR. Of approximately 200,000 clones listed, around 93% were seen once; the top ten hold 0.95% to 1.1%. Note on this clone: No antigen is known for it.

This TCR was sampled from an adult who received the AZD1222 COVID-19 vaccine. Source: peripheral blood, taken 28 days after the second AZD1222 dose. This rearrangement joins TRBV13 to TRBJ2-2; 10 bases fit TRBD1. The CDR3 bases are TGTGCCAGCAGCTTTTACCGGGACAGGGGTATCACCGGGGAGCTGTTTTTT. Residues: CASSFYRDRGITGELFF.